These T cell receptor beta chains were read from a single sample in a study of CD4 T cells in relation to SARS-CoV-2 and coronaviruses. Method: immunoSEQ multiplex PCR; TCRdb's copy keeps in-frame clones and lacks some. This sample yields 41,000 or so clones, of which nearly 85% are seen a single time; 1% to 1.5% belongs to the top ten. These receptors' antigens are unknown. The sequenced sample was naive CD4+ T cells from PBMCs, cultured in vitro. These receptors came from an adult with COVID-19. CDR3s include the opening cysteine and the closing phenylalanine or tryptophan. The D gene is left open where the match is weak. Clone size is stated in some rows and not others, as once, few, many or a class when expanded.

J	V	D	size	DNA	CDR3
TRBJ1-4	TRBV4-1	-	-	TGCGCCAGCAGCCAGCCCTTAGAAAAACTGTTTTTT	CASSQPLEKLFF
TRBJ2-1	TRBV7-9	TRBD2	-	TGTGCCAGCAGCTTGATGTTGACTAGCGGGAGTTTCAATGAGCAGTTCTTC	CASSLMLTSGSFNEQFF
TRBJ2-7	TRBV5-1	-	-	TGCGCCAGCAGCTTGGCTCGGGGGGCGTCTTCCGAGCAGTACTTC	CASSLARGASSEQYF
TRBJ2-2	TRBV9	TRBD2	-	TGTGCCAGCAGCGTAGCTGGTCGCGGGAGCTCCGGGGAGCTGTTTTTT	CASSVAGRGSSGELFF
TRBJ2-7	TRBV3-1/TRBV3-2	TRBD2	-	TGTGCCAGCAGCCCCGGACTAGACATCTCCTACGAGCAGTACTTC	CASSPGLDISYEQYF
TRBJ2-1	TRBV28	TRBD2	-	TGTGCCAGCAAACTAGCGGGATGGGATGAGCAGTTCTTC	CASKLAGWDEQFF
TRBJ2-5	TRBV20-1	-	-	TGCAGTGCTATCTGGCAGGAGACCCAGTACTTC	CSAIWQETQYF
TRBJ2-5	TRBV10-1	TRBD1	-	TGCGCCAGCAGTGTCGGGACAGGGGGCCTTGGAGAGACCCAGTACTTC	CASSVGTGGLGETQYF
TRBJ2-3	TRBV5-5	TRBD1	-	TGTGCCAGCAGCTGGAGACAGGGTAGCACAGATACGCAGTATTTT	CASSWRQGSTDTQYF
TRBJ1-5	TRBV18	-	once	TGTGCCAGCTCACCCGGAAGACCCCATCAGCCCCAGCATTTT	CASSPGRPHQPQHF
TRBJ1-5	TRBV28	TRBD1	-	TGTGCCAGCAGTTTAAGGGACAGGGGGTTAAATCAGCCCCAGCATTTT	CASSLRDRGLNQPQHF
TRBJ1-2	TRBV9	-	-	TGTGCCAGCAGCGCCGACGGCTATGGCTACACCTTC	CASSADGYGYTF
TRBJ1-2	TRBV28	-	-	TGTGCCAGCAGTTTAAACAGCTATGGCTACACCTTC	CASSLNSYGYTF
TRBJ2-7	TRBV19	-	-	TGTGCCAGTAGGCGCCCATACGAGCAGTACTTC	CASRRPYEQYF
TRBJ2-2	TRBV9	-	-	TGTGCCAGCAGCGGTACTTTTGGGGAGCTGTTTTTT	CASSGTFGELFF
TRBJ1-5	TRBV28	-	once	TGTGCCAGCACCCCGGGGTGGGGAGGTCAGCCCCAGCATTTT	CASTPGWGGQPQHF
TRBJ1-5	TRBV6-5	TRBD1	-	TGTGCCAGCAGTCTCACAGGGGCCCGGGGGCCCCAGCATTTT	CASSLTGARGPQHF
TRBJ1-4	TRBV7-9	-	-	TGTGCCAGCAGCTTAGGTCAGGCTAATGAAAAACTGTTTTTT	CASSLGQANEKLFF
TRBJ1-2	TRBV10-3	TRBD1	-	TGTGCCATCAGTGGGTCGACAGGGAGTGGCTACACCTTC	CAISGSTGSGYTF
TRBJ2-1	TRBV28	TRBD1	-	TGTGCCAGCAGTTTATCCGGGACAGGGGGCTACAATGAGCAGTTCTTC	CASSLSGTGGYNEQFF
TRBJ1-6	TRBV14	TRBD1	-	TGTGCCAGCAGCCCCCCAACAGGGGGCGTTATTATCGGGAGAAATTCACCCCTCCACTTT	CASSPPTGGVIIGRNSPLHF
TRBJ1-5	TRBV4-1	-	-	TGCGCCAGCAGCCAAGTATCAGATAGCAATCAGCCCCAGCATTTT	CASSQVSDSNQPQHF
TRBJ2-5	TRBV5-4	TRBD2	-	TGTGCCAGCAGATCGAGGACTAGCCAAGAGACCCAGTACTTC	CASRSRTSQETQYF
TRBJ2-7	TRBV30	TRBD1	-	TGTGCCTGGGTTAATTCAGGGGGCAGAGAGCAGTACTTC	CAWVNSGGREQYF
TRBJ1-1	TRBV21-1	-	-	TGTGCCAGCAGCAAAGGGGGGGTGGAGGGATCGGAAGCTTTCTTT	CASSKGGVEGSEAFF
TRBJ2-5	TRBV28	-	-	TGTGCCAGCAGTTCAGGGGGGGGCCTGACCCAGTACTTC	CASSSGGGLTQYF
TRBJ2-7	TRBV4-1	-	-	TGCGCCAGCAGCCCCGGTGACAGGAGGACCTACGAGCAGTACTTC	CASSPGDRRTYEQYF
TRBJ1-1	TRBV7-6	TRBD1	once	TGTGCCAGCAGCTCGCCGGGACAGGGGGCAGGGAACACTGAAGCTTTCTTT	CASSSPGQGAGNTEAFF